The entry below gives a single T cell receptor (beta chain) sequence along with its context. Some clones are missing from TCRdb's copy, which holds only in-frame ones; the method was immunoSEQ multiplex PCR. The sample includes 90,000 to 150,000 clones, over 75% of them seen just once. These data are taken from a study of cytomegalovirus exposure and HLA in healthy donors. The CDR3 totals 13 residues. The V and J ends lost 6 bases and 3 bases respectively, with 11 bases between them. The germline V gene encodes CDR1 MNHEY and CDR2 SVGAGI. The chain couples TRBV6-5 to TRBJ1-1; maybe TRBD1 (6 bases). The material sequenced was PBMCs. The origin of this receptor is a woman under 30 in good health and CMV-seropositive. This CDR3 is CASRTGQHTEAFF. CDR3 nucleotides: TGTGCCAGCAGAACCGGACAGCACACTGAAGCTTTCTTT.